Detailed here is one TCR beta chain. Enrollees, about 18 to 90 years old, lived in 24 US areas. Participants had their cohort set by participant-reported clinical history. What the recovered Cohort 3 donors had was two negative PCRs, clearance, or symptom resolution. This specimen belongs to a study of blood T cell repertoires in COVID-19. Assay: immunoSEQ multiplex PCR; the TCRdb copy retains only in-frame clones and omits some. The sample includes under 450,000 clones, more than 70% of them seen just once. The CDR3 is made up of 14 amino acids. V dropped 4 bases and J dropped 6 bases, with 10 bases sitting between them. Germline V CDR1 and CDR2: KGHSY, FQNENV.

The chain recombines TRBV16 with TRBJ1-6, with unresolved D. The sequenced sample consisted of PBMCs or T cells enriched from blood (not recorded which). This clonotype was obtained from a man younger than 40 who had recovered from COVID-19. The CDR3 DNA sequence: TGTGCCAGCAGCCCCGTCCGCGGTAATTCACCCCTCCACTTT. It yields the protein CASSPVRGNSPLHF.